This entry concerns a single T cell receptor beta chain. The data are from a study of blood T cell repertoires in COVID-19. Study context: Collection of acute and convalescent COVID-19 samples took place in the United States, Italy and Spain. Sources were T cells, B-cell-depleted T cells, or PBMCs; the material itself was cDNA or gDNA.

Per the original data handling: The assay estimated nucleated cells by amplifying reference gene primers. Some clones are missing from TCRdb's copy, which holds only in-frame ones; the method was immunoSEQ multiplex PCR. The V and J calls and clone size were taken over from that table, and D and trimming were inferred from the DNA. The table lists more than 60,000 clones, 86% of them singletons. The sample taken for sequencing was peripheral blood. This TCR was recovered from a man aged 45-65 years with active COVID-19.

CDR3 residues: CASKEGRVNTGELFF. CDR3 nucleotides: TGTGCCAGTAAGGAGGGCAGGGTTAACACCGGGGAGCTGTTTTTT. The gene calls are TRBV19 and TRBJ2-2; the D gene is possibly TRBD2 (6 bases). Trimming pared 7 bases from V and 2 bases from J, leaving 14 bases between. The CDR3 runs to 15 residues. The germline CDR1 and CDR2 sequences are LNHDA and SQIVND (reference sequence).